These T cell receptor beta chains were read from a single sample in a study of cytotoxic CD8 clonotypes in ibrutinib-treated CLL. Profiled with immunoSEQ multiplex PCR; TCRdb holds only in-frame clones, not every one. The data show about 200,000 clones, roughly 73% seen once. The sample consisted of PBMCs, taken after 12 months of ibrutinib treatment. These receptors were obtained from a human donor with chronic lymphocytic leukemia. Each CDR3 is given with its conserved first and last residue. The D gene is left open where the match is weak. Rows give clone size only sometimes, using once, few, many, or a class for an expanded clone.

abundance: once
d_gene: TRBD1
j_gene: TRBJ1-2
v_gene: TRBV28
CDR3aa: CASNGDRGNTNYGYTF
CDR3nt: TGTGCCAGCAACGGGGACAGGGGAAACACTAACTATGGCTACACCTTC

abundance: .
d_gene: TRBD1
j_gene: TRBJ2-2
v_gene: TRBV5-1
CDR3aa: CASSLGTVNTGELFF
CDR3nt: TGCGCCAGCAGCCTAGGGACAGTTAACACCGGGGAGCTGTTTTTT

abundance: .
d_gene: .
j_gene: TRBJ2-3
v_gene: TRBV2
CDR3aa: CASNSRSTDTQYF
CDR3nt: TGTGCCAGTAACAGTAGAAGCACAGATACGCAGTATTTT

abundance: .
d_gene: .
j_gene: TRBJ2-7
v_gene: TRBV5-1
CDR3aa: CASSLAGAARYEQYF
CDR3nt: TGCGCCAGCAGCTTGGCCGGGGCAGCCAGGTACGAGCAGTACTTC

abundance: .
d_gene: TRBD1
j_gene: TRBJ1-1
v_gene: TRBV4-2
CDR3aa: CASSQGDRGLEAFF
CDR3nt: TGTGCCAGCAGCCAAGGGGACAGGGGGCTGGAAGCTTTCTTT

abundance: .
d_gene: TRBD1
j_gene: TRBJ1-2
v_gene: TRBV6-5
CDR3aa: CASSRDSNYGYTF
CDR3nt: TGTGCCAGCAGCCGGGACAGCAACTATGGCTACACCTTC

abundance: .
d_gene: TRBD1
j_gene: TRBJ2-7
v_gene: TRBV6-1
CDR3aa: CASSLTGLAYEQYF
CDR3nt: TGTGCCAGCAGCCTGACAGGGCTAGCCTACGAGCAGTACTTC

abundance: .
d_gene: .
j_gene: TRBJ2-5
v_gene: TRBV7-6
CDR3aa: CASSLVLETQYF
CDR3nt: TGTGCCAGCAGCTTAGTTCTTGAGACCCAGTACTTC

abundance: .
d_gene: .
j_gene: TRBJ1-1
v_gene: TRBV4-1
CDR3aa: CASSQGPWIGPNTEAFF
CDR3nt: TGCGCCAGCAGCCAAGGTCCGTGGATCGGCCCGAACACTGAAGCTTTCTTT

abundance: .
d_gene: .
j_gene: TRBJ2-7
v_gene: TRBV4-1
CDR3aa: CASSPPHYDRFSYEQYF
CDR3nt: TGCGCCAGCAGCCCACCCCACTATGACAGGTTCTCCTACGAGCAGTACTTC

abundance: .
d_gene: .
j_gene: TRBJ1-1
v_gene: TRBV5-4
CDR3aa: CASSSRAGAFGEAFF
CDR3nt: TGTGCCAGCAGCTCCAGGGCAGGGGCTTTCGGTGAAGCTTTCTTT

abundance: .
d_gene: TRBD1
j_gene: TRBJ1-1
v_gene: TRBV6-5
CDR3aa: CASSYPRAGGETEAFF
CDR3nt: TGTGCCAGCAGTTACCCGCGGGCAGGGGGTGAAACTGAAGCTTTCTTT

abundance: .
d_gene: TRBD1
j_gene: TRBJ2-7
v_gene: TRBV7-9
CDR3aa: CASSATGGEHYF
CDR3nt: TGTGCCAGCAGCGCGACAGGGGGCGAGCATTACTTC

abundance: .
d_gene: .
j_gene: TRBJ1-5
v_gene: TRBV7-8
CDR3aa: CASSLRGRSNQPQHF
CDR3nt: TGTGCCAGCAGCTTACGCGGAAGAAGCAATCAGCCCCAGCATTTT

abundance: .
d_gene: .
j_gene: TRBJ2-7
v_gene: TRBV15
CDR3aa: CATSRDGRGGSYEQYF
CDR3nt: TGTGCCACCAGCAGAGATGGCAGGGGAGGCTCCTACGAGCAGTACTTC

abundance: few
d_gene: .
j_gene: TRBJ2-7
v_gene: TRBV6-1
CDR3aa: CASRGSYEQYF
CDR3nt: TGTGCCAGTCGGGGGTCCTACGAGCAGTACTTC

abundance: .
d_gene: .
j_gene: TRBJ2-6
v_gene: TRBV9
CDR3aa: CASSVGGGSGANVLTF
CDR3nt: TGTGCCAGCAGCGTAGGAGGGGGATCTGGGGCCAACGTCCTGACTTTC

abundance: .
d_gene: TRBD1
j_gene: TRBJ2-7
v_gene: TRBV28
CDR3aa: CASSSPGGYTYEQYF
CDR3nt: TGTGCCAGCAGTTCTCCAGGGGGCTATACCTACGAGCAGTACTTC

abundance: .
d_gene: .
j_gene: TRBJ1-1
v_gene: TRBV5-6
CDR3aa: CASSSMGLRGAFF
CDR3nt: TGTGCCAGCAGCTCGATGGGGTTGCGTGGGGCTTTCTTT

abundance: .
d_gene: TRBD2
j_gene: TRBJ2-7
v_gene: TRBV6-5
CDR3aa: CASRGTSGLSYEQYF
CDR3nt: TGTGCCAGCAGAGGGACTAGCGGTTTGTCCTACGAGCAGTACTTC

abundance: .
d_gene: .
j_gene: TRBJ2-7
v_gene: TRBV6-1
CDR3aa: CASRAMAYEQYF
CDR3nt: TGTGCCAGCAGAGCCATGGCGTACGAGCAGTACTTC

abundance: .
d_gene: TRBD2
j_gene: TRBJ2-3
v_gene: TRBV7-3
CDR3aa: CASSRDYTDTQYF
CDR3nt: TGTGCCAGCAGCCGGGACTACACAGATACGCAGTATTTT

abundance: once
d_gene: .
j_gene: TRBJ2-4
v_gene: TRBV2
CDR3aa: CAGREGEAKNIQYF
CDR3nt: TGTGCCGGAAGGGAGGGGGAGGCCAAAAACATTCAGTACTTC

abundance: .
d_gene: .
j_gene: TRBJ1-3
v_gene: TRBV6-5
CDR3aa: CASSYDGGRGNTIYF
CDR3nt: TGTGCCAGCAGTTATGACGGGGGAAGGGGAAACACCATATATTTT

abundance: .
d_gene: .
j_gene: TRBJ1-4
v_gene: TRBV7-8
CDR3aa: CASSHKTRGYDEKLFF
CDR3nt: TGTGCCAGCAGCCACAAAACCCGGGGTTATGATGAAAAACTGTTTTTT

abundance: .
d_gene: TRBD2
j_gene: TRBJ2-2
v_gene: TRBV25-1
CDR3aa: CASSDYHSGGAPTGELFF
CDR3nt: TGTGCCAGCAGTGATTATCACAGCGGGGGGGCCCCCACCGGGGAGCTGTTTTTT

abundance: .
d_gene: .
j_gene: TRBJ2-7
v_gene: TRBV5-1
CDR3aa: CASSSTGNSYEQYF
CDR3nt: TGCGCCAGCAGCTCGACAGGCAACTCCTACGAGCAGTACTTC

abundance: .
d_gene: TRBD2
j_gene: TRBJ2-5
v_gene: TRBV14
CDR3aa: CASSQVAGVEKTQYF
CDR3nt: TGTGCCAGCAGCCAAGTGGCGGGAGTAGAAAAGACCCAGTACTTC

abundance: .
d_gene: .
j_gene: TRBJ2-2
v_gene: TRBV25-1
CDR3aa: CASSEPGVSNTGELFF
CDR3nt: TGTGCCAGCAGTGAACCTGGGGTATCGAACACCGGGGAGCTGTTTTTT

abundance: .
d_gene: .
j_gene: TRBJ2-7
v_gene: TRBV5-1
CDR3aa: CASSSRTDPYEQYF
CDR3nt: TGCGCCAGCAGCTCCCGGACAGACCCCTACGAGCAGTACTTC

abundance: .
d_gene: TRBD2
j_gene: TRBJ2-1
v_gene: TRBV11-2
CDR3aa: CASHGGRVYNEQFF
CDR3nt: TGTGCCAGCCACGGCGGGAGGGTCTACAATGAGCAGTTCTTC

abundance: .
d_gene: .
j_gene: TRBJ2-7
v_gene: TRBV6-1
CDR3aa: CASSRGSYEQYF
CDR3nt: TGTGCCAGCAGCCGGGGCTCCTACGAGCAGTACTTC

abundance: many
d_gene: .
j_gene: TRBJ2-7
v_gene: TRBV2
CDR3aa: CASGRSSYEQYF
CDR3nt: TGTGCCAGCGGCAGGAGCTCCTACGAGCAGTACTTC

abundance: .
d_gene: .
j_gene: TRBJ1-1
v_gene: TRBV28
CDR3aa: CASRRGQTEAFF
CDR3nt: TGTGCCAGCAGGCGAGGGCAAACTGAAGCTTTCTTT

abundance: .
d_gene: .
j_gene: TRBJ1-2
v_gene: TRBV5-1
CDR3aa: CASSLAGNGYTF
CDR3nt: TGCGCCAGCAGCTTGGCCGGCAACGGCTACACCTTC

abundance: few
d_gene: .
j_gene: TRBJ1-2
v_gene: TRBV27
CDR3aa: CASTLSASNYGYTF
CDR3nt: TGTGCCAGCACGCTCTCGGCTTCTAACTATGGCTACACCTTC

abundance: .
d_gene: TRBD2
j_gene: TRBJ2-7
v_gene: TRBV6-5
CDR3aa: CASRGTGTSFYEQYF
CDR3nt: TGTGCCAGCAGGGGCACCGGGACTAGCTTCTACGAGCAGTACTTC

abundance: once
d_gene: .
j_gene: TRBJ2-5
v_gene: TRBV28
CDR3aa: CASRSATTHQTQYF
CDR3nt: TGTGCCAGCAGGAGCGCGACAACTCATCAGACCCAGTACTTC

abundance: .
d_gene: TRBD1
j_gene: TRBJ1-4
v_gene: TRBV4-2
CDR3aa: CASSQLIQGANEKLFF
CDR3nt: TGTGCCAGCAGCCAACTAATACAGGGGGCTAATGAAAAACTGTTTTTT

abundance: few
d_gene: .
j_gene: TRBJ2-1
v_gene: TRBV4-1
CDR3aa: CASSPDGQYNEQFF
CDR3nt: TGCGCCAGCAGCCCTGACGGACAGTACAATGAGCAGTTCTTC

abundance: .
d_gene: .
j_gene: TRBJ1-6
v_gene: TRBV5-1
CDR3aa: CASSLAGLSPLHF
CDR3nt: TGCGCCAGCAGCTTGGCAGGGTTGTCACCCCTCCACTTT

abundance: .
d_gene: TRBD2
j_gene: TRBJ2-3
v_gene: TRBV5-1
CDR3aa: CASSLAASGGVTDTQYF
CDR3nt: TGCGCCAGCAGCTTGGCGGCTAGCGGGGGAGTCACAGATACGCAGTATTTT

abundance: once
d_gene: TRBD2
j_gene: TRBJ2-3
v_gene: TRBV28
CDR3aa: CASSLSPLAGGTDTQYF
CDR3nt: TGTGCCAGCAGTTTATCCCCCCTAGCGGGGGGAACAGATACGCAGTATTTT

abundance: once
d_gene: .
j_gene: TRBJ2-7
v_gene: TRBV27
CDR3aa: CASSWTAAYEQYF
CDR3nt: TGTGCCAGCAGTTGGACAGCCGCCTACGAGCAGTACTTC

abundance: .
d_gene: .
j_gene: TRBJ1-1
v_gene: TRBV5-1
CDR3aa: CASSLGTENTEAFF
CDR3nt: TGCGCCAGCAGCTTGGGGACGGAGAACACTGAAGCTTTCTTT

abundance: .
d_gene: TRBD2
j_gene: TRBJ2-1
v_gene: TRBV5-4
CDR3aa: CASTLAGGRDEQFF
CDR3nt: TGTGCCAGCACCTTAGCGGGGGGGCGCGATGAGCAGTTCTTC

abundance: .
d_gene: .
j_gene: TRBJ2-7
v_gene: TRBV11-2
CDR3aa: CASSLGRGAYEQYF
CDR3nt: TGTGCCAGCAGCTTAGGGCGTGGGGCTTACGAGCAGTACTTC

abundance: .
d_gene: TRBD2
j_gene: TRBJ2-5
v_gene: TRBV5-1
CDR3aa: CASSLGAGGLETQYF
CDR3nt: TGCGCCAGCAGCCTCGGGGCGGGAGGATTGGAGACCCAGTACTTC

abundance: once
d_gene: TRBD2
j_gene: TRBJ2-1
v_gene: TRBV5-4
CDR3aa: CASSPTSGNYNEQFF
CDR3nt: TGTGCCAGCAGCCCCACTAGCGGGAACTACAATGAGCAGTTCTTC

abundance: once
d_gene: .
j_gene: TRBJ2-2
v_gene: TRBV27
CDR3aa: CASKILIGGMGTGELFF
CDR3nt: TGTGCCAGCAAAATTCTAATTGGCGGTATGGGCACCGGGGAGCTGTTTTTT

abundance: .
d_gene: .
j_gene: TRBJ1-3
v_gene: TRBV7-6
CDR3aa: CASSLETRVFGNTIYF
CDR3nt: TGTGCCAGCAGCTTAGAAACCAGGGTTTTCGGAAACACCATATATTTT

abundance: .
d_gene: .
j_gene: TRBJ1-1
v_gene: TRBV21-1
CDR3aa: CASSGDANTEAFF
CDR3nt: TGTGCCAGTTCTGGGGACGCGAACACTGAAGCTTTCTTT

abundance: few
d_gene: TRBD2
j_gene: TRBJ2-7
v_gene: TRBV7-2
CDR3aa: CASSFQGGSSYEQYF
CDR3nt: TGTGCCAGCAGCTTCCAGGGAGGGAGCTCCTACGAGCAGTACTTC

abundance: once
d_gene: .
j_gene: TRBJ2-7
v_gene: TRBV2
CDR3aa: CASSDGWTHRDYEQYF
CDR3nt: TGTGCCAGCAGTGACGGGTGGACTCATCGGGACTACGAGCAGTACTTC

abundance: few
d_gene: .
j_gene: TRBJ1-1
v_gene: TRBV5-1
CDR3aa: CASSPIGTEAFF
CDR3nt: TGCGCCAGCAGTCCTATAGGTACTGAAGCTTTCTTT

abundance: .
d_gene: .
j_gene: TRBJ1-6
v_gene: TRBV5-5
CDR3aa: CASSLTPSTAYNSPLHF
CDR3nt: TGTGCCAGCAGCTTGACCCCGAGTACCGCGTATAATTCACCCCTCCACTTT

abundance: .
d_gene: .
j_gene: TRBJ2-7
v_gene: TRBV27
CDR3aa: CASGPIYEQYF
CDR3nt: TGTGCCAGCGGACCGATCTACGAGCAGTACTTC

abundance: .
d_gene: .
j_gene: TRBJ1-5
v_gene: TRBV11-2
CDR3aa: CASSPGRQNQPQHF
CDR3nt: TGTGCCAGCAGCCCTGGTAGGCAAAATCAGCCCCAGCATTTT

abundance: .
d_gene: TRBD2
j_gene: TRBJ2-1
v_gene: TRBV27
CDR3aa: CASSSHLLGLAGTQFF
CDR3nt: TGTGCCAGCAGTTCTCATCTCTTGGGACTAGCGGGAACGCAGTTCTTC